The TCR beta chain described here comes from a study of T cell changes during pregnancy in multiple sclerosis. The repertoire was sequenced with immunoSEQ multiplex PCR; TCRdb's copy has only in-frame clones and lacks some. The table includes nearly 60,000 clones, about 90% detected once. Germline V gene data show CDR1 as SGHKS and CDR2 as YYEKEE (reference sequence). The junction had 6 bases not matched to a gene; V was cut back by 4 bases and J by 0 bases. This CDR3 region has 15 residues. Material: CD4+ T cells from peripheral blood mononuclear cells, obtained after pregnancy. This rearrangement joins TRBV5-5 to TRBJ1-2; TRBD1 matches 7 bases. The TCR comes from a female donor in good health, enrolled as a control in a pregnancy study. DNA of the CDR3: TGTGCCAGCAGCCCTACCGGGACAGCTAACTATGGCTACACCTTC. It is translated as CASSPTGTANYGYTF.